This record covers a single T cell receptor beta chain. The target antigen is unknown. Time point meaning: cycle 4 day 1 (C4D1), after six to seven weeks of nivolumab. Every patient relapsed after autologous stem cell transplantation, and brentuximab vedotin exposure varied. TCRdb's copy holds only in-frame clones and misses some; the assay was immunoSEQ multiplex PCR. This sample has about 44,000 clones, with 55% to 80% found just once. This entry belongs to a study of PD-1 blockade in classical Hodgkin lymphoma. The germline CDR1 and CDR2 sequences are MNHNY and SVGAGI (reference sequence). The CDR3 is made up of 11 amino acids. The V end lost 7 bases, the J end lost 6 bases, and 9 bases lay between the germline ends. Study conclusions and caveats: Anyone who began nivolumab under 1 year after ASCT was excluded. Baseline TCR diversity was reportedly lower in newly diagnosed patients than healthy donors. A significant rise in TCR diversity was seen by C4D1 for CD4+ cells but not for CD8+ cells.

The source of this sequence is a human donor with classical Hodgkin lymphoma. This sequence joins TRBV6-6 and TRBJ1-1; tentatively, D is TRBD1 (5 bases). The sample here was peripheral blood mononuclear cells (PBMCs), taken before the fourth cycle of nivolumab. For the CDR3, the DNA is TGTGCCAGCATCGGGACGGCTGAAGCTTTCTTT. It encodes CASIGTAEAFF.